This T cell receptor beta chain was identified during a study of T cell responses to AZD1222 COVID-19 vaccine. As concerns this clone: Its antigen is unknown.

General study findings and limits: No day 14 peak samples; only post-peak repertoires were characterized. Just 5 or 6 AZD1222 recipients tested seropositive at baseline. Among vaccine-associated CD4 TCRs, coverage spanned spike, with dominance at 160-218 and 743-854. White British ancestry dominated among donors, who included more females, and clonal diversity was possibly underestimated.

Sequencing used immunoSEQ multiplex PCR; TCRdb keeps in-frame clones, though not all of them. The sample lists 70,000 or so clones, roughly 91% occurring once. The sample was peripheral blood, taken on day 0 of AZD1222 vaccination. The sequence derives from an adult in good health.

CDR3 nucleotides: TGTGCCAGCAGATTCAGGGACAGCTCCTATAATTCACCCCTCCACTTT. Translated, it gives CASRFRDSSYNSPLHF. This sequence joins TRBV27 and TRBJ1-6; 7 bases match TRBD1. V lost 6 bases to trimming and J lost 0 bases; unmatched junction nucleotides: 5. CDR1 is MNHEY, CDR2 SMNVEV, per germline (reference sequence). The CDR3 spans 16 residues.